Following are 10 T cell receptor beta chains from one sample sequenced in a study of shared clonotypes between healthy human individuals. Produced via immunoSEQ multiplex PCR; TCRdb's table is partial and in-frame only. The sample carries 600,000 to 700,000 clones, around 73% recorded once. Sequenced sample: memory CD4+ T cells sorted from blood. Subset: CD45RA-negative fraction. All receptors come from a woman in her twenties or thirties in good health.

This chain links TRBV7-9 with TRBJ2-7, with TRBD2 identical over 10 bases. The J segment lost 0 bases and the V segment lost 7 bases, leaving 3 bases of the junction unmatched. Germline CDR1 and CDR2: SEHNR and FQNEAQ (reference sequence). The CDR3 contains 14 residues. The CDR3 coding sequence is TGTGCCAGCACCCCTAGCGGGAGCTCCTACGAGCAGTACTTC. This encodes CASTPSGSSYEQYF.

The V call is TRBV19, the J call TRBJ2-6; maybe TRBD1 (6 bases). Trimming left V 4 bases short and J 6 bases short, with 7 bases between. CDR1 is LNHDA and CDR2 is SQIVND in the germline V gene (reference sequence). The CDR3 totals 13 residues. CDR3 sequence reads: CASSRGQANVLTF. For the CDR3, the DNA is TGTGCCAGTAGTAGGGGACAGGCCAACGTCCTGACTTTC.

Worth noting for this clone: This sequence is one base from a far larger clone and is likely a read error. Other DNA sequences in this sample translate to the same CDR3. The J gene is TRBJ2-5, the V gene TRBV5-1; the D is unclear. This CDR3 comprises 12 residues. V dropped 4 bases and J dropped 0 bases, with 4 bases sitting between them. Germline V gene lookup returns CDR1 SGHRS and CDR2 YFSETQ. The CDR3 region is CASSPNQETQYF. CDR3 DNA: TGCGCCAGCAGCCCCAACCAAGAGACCCAGTACTTC.

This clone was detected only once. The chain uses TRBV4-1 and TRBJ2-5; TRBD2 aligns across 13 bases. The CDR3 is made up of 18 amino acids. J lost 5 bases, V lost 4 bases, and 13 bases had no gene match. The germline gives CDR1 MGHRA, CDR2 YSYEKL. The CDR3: CASSRTSGSNKLAETQYF. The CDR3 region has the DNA TGCGCCAGCAGCCGGACTAGCGGGAGTAATAAGTTGGCTGAGACCCAGTACTTC.

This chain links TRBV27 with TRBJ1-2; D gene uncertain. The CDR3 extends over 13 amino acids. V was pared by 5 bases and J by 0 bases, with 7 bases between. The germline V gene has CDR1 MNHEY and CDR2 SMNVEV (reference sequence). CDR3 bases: TGTGCCAGCAGTCCAAACCCTAACTATGGCTACACCTTC. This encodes CASSPNPNYGYTF.

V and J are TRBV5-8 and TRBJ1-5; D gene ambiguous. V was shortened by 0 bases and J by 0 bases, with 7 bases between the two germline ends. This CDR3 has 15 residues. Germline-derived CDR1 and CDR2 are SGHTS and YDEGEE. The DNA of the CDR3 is TGTGCCAGCAGCTTGGCCCAGGTTAGCAATCAGCCCCAGCATTTT. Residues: CASSLAQVSNQPQHF.

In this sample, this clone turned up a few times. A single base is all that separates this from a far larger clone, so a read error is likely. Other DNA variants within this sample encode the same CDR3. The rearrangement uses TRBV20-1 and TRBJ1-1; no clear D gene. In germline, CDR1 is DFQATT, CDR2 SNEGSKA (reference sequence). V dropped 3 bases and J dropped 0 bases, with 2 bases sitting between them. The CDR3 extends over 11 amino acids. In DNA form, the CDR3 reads TGCAGTGCTAGGATGAACACTGAAGCTTTCTTT. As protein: CSARMNTEAFF.

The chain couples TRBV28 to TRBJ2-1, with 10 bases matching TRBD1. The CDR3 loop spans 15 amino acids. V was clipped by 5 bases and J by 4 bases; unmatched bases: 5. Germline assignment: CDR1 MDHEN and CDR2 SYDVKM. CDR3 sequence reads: CASSGGQGVYNEQFF. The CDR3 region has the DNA TGTGCCAGCAGTGGCGGACAGGGGGTATACAATGAGCAGTTCTTC.

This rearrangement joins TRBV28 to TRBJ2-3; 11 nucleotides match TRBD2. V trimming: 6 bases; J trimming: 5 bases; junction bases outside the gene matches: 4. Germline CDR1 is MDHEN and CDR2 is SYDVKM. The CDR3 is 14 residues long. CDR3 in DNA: TGTGCCAGCAGCACCGGACTAGCGGGAGATACGCAGTATTTT. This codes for CASSTGLAGDTQYF.

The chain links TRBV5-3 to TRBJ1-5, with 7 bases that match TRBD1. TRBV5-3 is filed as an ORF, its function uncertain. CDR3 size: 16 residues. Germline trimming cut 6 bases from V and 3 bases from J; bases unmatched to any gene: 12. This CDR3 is CARIFKRDSLNQPQHF. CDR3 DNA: TGTGCCAGAATCTTTAAACGGGACAGCCTCAATCAGCCCCAGCATTTT.